A single sample gave rise to the 9 T cell receptor beta chains below, sequenced in a study of CD8+CD57+ T cells in acquired aplastic anemia. Previously, flow cytometry had revealed CD8+CD57+ cell expansion in the patients chosen for sequencing. According to the study, genomic DNA was the template for TCR beta VDJ and CDR3 profiling. TCRdb recomputed calls from the reads with MiXCR, one row per CDR3 protein. The sample lists roughly 250,000 distinct CDR3 sequences, 82% occurring once. The sequencing input was sorted CD4+, CD8+, or CD8+CD57+ T cells (not recorded which) from PBMCs. The receptors were sampled from a human donor with aplastic anemia.

V usage is TRBV15 and J usage is TRBJ2-7; TRBD2 agrees at 16 bases. J gave up 5 bases and V 3 bases, and 4 bases lay outside the gene matches. From germline, CDR1 is LNHNV and CDR2 YYDKDF (reference sequence). This CDR3 is 16 amino acids long. This CDR3 is CATSSLGTSGRDEQYF. The CDR3 DNA reads TGTGCCACCAGCAGCTTAGGGACTAGCGGGAGGGACGAGCAGTACTTC.

This chain links TRBV15 with TRBJ2-5, with D unclear. Between the trimmed V and J ends, which lost 1 base and 2 bases, there was a span of 8 bases. CDR1 and CDR2 (germline): LNHNV, YYDKDF (reference sequence). This CDR3 has 14 amino acids. The CDR3 protein is CATSRATRQETQYF. The CDR3 DNA follows: TGTGCCACCAGCAGAGCTACCCGGCAAGAGACCCAGTACTTC.

This clonotype has a handful of counts. The junction and the germline gene differ at one end; a read error may be behind it. The chain links TRBV2 to TRBJ2-5, with a weak D call TRBD2 (7 bases). The CDR3 length is 13 residues. Germline values: CDR1 SNHLY, CDR2 FYNNEI. CDR3 loop: CASGDGGAETQYF. In nucleotides, the CDR3 is TGTGCCAGCGGTGATGGGGGGGCAGAGACCCAGTACTTC. Using reference TRBV2 and TRBJ2-5 for the parts outside the CDR3, the full variable domain is EPEVTQTPSHQVTQMGQEVILRCVPISNHLYFYWYRQILGQKVEFLVSFYNNEISEKSEIFDDQFSVERPDGSNFTLKIRSTKLEDSAMYFCASGDGGAETQYFGPGTRLLVL.

The chain has TRBV7-4 and TRBJ1-1; D gene ambiguous. The germline V and J ends were trimmed by 1 base and 10 bases, with 19 bases remaining between them. The CDR3 totals 15 residues. CDR1 SGHVT and CDR2 SQSDAQ come from the germline V gene. CDR3 bases: TGTGCCAGCAGCTTAGGCCTGAGAGAGACCTTTGTAGCTTTCTTT. This codes for CASSLGLRETFVAFF.

V gene TRBV5-6 combines with J gene TRBJ1-5, with D unresolved. Germline values: CDR1 SGHDT, CDR2 YYEEEE. The germline V and J ends were trimmed by 0 bases and 0 bases, with 7 bases remaining between them. This CDR3 spans 15 amino acids. CDR3 DNA: TGTGCCAGCAGCTTGGGAGTAAATAGCAATCAGCCCCAGCATTTT. Translation: CASSLGVNSNQPQHF. Full variable domain (outside the CDR3, taken from reference TRBV5-6 and TRBJ1-5): DAGVTQSPTHLIKTRGQQVTLRCSPKSGHDTVSWYQQALGQGPQFIFQYYEEEERQRGNFPDRFSGHQFPNYSSELNVNALLLGDSALYLCASSLGVNSNQPQHFGDGTRLSIL.

This chain uses TRBV2 with TRBJ1-1; TRBD1 matches at 10 bases. Germline V gene lookup returns CDR1 SNHLY and CDR2 FYNNEI. The V and J ends lost 5 bases and 4 bases, in that order; junction bases with no gene match: 7. The CDR3 has 15 amino acids. In DNA form, the CDR3 reads TGTGCCAGCAGTCGACAGGGGGCGTCAAGCACTGAAGCTTTCTTT. Its protein is CASSRQGASSTEAFF.

On this clonotype: A read error may account for a junction end that differs from germline. The rearrangement uses TRBV15 and TRBJ1-6; D is uncertain. Germline assignment: CDR1 LNHNV and CDR2 YYDKDF (reference sequence). The CDR3 consists of 14 residues. The CDR3 nucleotides are TGTGCCACCAGCGGCCGTTGCCAAACTTCACCCCTCCACTTC. This gives the protein CATSGRCQTSPLHF.

A word on this clonotype: Because it lacks the conserved phenylalanine or tryptophan at the end, this CDR3 is likely a read error. The chain is built from TRBV2 and TRBJ1-2, with 7 bases lining up with TRBD1. The CDR3 runs to 16 residues. V lost 6 bases and J lost 3; bases outside the gene matches: 13. Germline-derived CDR1 and CDR2 are SNHLY and FYNNEI. The chain's CDR3 is CASSSRDRDTDYGYTV. In DNA form, the CDR3 reads TGTGCCAGCAGCTCACGGGACAGAGACACGGACTATGGCTACACCGTT.

The chain joins TRBV10-3 to TRBJ2-7; tentatively, D is TRBD2 (6 bases). Trimming took 3 bases from V and 3 from J, leaving 15 bases between them. Germline V gene data show CDR1 as ENHRY and CDR2 as SYGVKD. The CDR3 runs to 15 residues. The CDR3 DNA reads as TGTGCCATCAGTGACGGCGGGAAATTACACTACGAGCAGTACTTC. Protein: CAISDGGKLHYEQYF.